One and the same sample provided the 5 T cell receptor beta chains below, sequenced in a study of neurological immune-mediated disorders (dated by TCRdb to between 2017 and 2020). The library was produced with 5' RACE. Sequencing used an Illumina HiSeq 2500. The raw public data were reprocessed by TCRdb itself: fastp quality trimming at Q25, MiXCR clonotype calling, in-frame beta chains only. Each record represents a unique CDR3 protein, reported with the most common genes and DNA among its rows. This sample comprises 40,000 or so distinct CDR3 sequences, 4.8% of them detected only once. Roughly 9% of the sample is in the top ten clones. The sequenced sample consisted of CD4+ T cells from blood. The source is a man younger than 30 in good health.

This clonotype was picked up many times. The chain employs TRBV6-5 and TRBJ2-5; D not certain. CDR1 and CDR2 (germline): MNHEY, SVGAGI. With 5 bases removed from V and 6 bases from J, the gap between germline ends came to 13 bases. This CDR3 spans 13 amino acids. Here the CDR3 reads CASSLDESKTQYF. The CDR3, as DNA: TGTGCCAGCAGTCTCGACGAGTCAAAGACCCAGTACTTC.

This clonotype was detected ten times or more. The CDR3 DNA is TGCGCCAGCAGCCAAGACAACTCTGGGGCCAACGTCCTGACTTTC. Encoded protein: CASSQDNSGANVLTF. The gene calls are TRBV4-3 and TRBJ2-6; no reliable D call. The V end was cut by 0 bases, the J end by 0 bases, with 3 bases between. This CDR3 has 15 residues. Germline loops: CDR1 LGHNA, CDR2 YSLEER.

At least ten counts were recorded for this clonotype. V and J are TRBV29-1 and TRBJ1-1; 8 bases match TRBD1. Trimming at V came to 5 bases and at J to 8 bases, leaving 13 bases not matched to a gene. There are 14 residues in the CDR3. Germline V gives CDR1 SQVTM, CDR2 ANQGSEA. The chain's CDR3 is CSVCEGQGRAEAFF. In DNA, the CDR3 is TGCAGCGTTTGTGAAGGACAGGGTCGTGCAGAAGCTTTCTTT. Combining the CDR3 with reference TRBV29-1 and TRBJ1-1 gives the whole variable domain SAVISQKPSRDICQRGTSLTIQCQVDSQVTMMFWYRQQPGQSLTLIATANQGSEATYESGFVIDKFPISRPNLTFSTLTVSNMSPEDSSIYLCSVCEGQGRAEAFFGQGTRLTVV.

This clonotype showed up many times. The chain couples TRBV25-1 to TRBJ1-4, with D hard to call. The CDR3 has 13 amino acids. V lost 3 bases, J lost 8 bases, and 10 bases lay in between. Germline CDR1 MGHDK, CDR2 SYGVNS. The CDR3 sequence is CASSDPQAEKLFF. The CDR3 DNA reads as TGTGCCAGCAGTGATCCGCAGGCCGAAAAACTGTTTTTT. Based on the CDR3 plus reference TRBV25-1 and TRBJ1-4, the full variable domain is EADIYQTPRYLVIGTGKKITLECSQTMGHDKMYWYQQDPGMELHLIHYSYGVNSTEKGDLSSESTVSRIRTEHFPLTLESARPSHTSQYLCASSDPQAEKLFFGSGTQLSVL.

In this sample, this clonotype turned up many times. V and J are TRBV28 and TRBJ1-2; D gene ambiguous. Germline lookup yields CDR1 MDHEN and CDR2 SYDVKM. The CDR3 sequence is 12 residues long. V shed 3 bases and J shed 5 bases, with 7 bases lying between them. CDR3 in amino acids: CASSLASYGYTF. CDR3 bases: TGTGCCAGCAGTTTGGCCAGTTATGGCTACACCTTC.